This TCR beta chain derives from a study of blood T cell repertoires in COVID-19. Germline CDR1 reads SGDLS; CDR2 reads YYNGEE. The V and J ends lost 0 bases and 4 bases respectively, with 4 bases between them. The CDR3 consists of 13 residues. Participants spanned ages about 18 to 95 years and resided in 20 to 30 US areas. A word on this clone: In the same sample, other DNA sequences code for this CDR3.

Repertoires were generated with immunoSEQ multiplex PCR, while TCRdb's copy carries only in-frame clones and drops some. The sample lists a few hundred thousand clones; more than 65% were seen once. Sequencing was performed on PBMCs or T cells enriched from blood (not recorded which). The V and J genes are TRBV9 and TRBJ2-2; D unresolved. The sequence came from a man aged 50 to 60 who had recovered from COVID-19. This chain's CDR3 is CASSVGGTGELFF. CDR3 nucleotide sequence: TGTGCCAGCAGCGTAGGAGGCACCGGGGAGCTGTTTTTT.